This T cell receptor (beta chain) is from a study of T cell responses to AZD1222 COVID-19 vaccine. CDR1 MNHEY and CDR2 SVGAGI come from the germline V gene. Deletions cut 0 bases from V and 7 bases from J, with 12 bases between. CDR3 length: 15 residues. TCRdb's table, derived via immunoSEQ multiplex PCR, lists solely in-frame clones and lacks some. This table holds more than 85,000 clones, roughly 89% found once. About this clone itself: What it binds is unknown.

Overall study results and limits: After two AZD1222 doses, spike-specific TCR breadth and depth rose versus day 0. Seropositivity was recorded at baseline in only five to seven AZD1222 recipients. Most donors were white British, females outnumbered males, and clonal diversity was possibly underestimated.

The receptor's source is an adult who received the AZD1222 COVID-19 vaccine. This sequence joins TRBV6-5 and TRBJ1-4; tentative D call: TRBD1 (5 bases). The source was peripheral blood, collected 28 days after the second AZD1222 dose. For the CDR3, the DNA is TGTGCCAGCAGTTACTCGCCAGGGAGGGCTGAAAAACTGTTTTTT. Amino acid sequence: CASSYSPGRAEKLFF.